One and the same sample provided the 21 T cell receptor beta chains below, sequenced in a study of PD-1 blockade in classical Hodgkin lymphoma (dated by TCRdb to between 2020 and 2021). The library was made by the immunoSEQ multiplex PCR assay. This is the immuneACCESS table as TCRdb keeps it, with only in-frame sequences that have V and J called. A part of the clones is gone; compared with another copy, unresolved V genes explain less than half, and the rest is unexplained. This sample is represented by some 20,000 clones; about 84% of them were singletons. The top ten clonotypes cover 22% of the sample. Read against the paper, the sample's time point label means: cycle 4 day 1 (C4D1), after less than 7 weeks of nivolumab. Every trial patient had relapsed following autologous stem cell transplantation, and prior brentuximab vedotin exposure was what differed among cohorts A, B and C. Sequencing was performed on peripheral blood mononuclear cells (PBMCs), taken before the fourth cycle of nivolumab. The receptors stem from a human donor with classical Hodgkin lymphoma.

The CDR3 region has the DNA TGCGCCAGCAGTGATAACAGGCTGAACACTGAAGCTTTCTTT. This encodes CASSDNRLNTEAFF. V and J are TRBV10-1 and TRBJ1-1; D is possibly TRBD1 (5 bases). This CDR3 region has 14 residues. The germline V gene has CDR1 WNHNN and CDR2 SYGVQD (reference sequence). V was pared by 3 bases and J by 0 bases, with 8 bases between.

The CDR3 DNA follows: TGTGCCAGTAGTGCTCCAGGGGTTGGAGGCAATCAGCCCCAGCATTTT. Translating it yields CASSAPGVGGNQPQHF. V is TRBV19 and J is TRBJ1-5; tentative D call: TRBD1 (6 bases). V dropped 5 bases and J dropped 2 bases, with 16 bases sitting between them. The CDR3 spans 16 residues. The V gene's germline CDR1 is LNHDA and CDR2 SQIVND (reference sequence).

The rearrangement links TRBV12-5 to TRBJ2-2; weak D call: TRBD2 (6 bases). The length of the CDR3 is 16 residues. The V and J ends lost 7 bases and 4 bases respectively, with 19 bases between them. Germline V gene data show CDR1 as LGHNT and CDR2 as FRNRAP. The CDR3 protein is CASAQRPGGTTGELFF. CDR3 nucleotides: TGTGCTAGTGCCCAGCGGCCGGGCGGGACCACCGGGGAGCTGTTTTTT.

The chain uses TRBV18 and TRBJ1-1; D not certain. V was shortened by 2 bases and J by 1 base, with 11 bases between the two germline ends. Germline values: CDR1 KGHSH, CDR2 LQKENI. The CDR3 is 15 amino acids. The CDR3 DNA sequence: TGTGCCAGCTCACCAAACCAGATCAGGAACACTGAAGCTTTCTTT. Translating it yields CASSPNQIRNTEAFF.

The chain has TRBV7-2 and TRBJ2-3; TRBD1 agrees at 7 bases. CDR1 is SGHTA and CDR2 is FQGNSA in the germline V gene. The CDR3 has 15 residues. J gave up 2 bases and V 5 bases, and 7 bases lay outside the gene matches. DNA for the CDR3: TGTGCCAGCAGCCCGGGACAGATACTCACAGATACGCAGTATTTT. Amino acids: CASSPGQILTDTQYF.

The V call is TRBV5-5, the J call TRBJ2-5; D might be TRBD1 or TRBD2, each matching 6 bases. Germline V lookup: CDR1 SGHKS, CDR2 YYEKEE (reference sequence). V lost 1 base and J 3 bases, leaving 22 bases between the germline ends. This CDR3 region has 18 residues. CDR3 in amino acids: CASSLRAFWTGAEETQYF. The CDR3 nucleotides are TGTGCCAGCAGCTTGAGGGCGTTTTGGACGGGGGCCGAAGAGACCCAGTACTTC.

This clone appeared once. This chain connects TRBV30 to TRBJ2-4; TRBD1 matches 7 bases. CDR3 length equals 19 residues. CDR1 and CDR2 from the germline V gene are GTSNPN and SVGIG (reference sequence). The J segment lost 2 bases and the V segment lost 2 bases, leaving 18 bases of the junction unmatched. CDR3 in amino acids: CAWSNQDRMLRTTKNIQYF. CDR3 coding DNA: TGTGCCTGGAGTAACCAGGACAGGATGCTAAGAACTACCAAAAACATTCAGTACTTC.

The chain combines TRBV6-1 with TRBJ2-1; a weak D match, TRBD2 (6 bases). V gave up 5 bases and J gave up 8 bases, with 19 bases separating them. The germline CDR1 and CDR2 sequences are MNHNS and SASEGT. This CDR3 has 15 amino acids. DNA for the CDR3: TGTGCCAGCAGTACCAAGTCAACCGGGAGCGATGAGCAGTTCTTC. It translates to CASSTKSTGSDEQFF.

The rearrangement uses TRBV15 and TRBJ2-1, with 8 positions matching TRBD1. This CDR3 contains 11 residues. V lost 5 bases and J lost 14; bases outside the gene matches: 5. Germline assignment: CDR1 LNHNV and CDR2 YYDKDF (reference sequence). The CDR3 nucleotides read TGTGCCACCAGCGAGGGACAGGTTAAGTTCTTC. This translates into CATSEGQVKFF.

This clone was counted once. This rearrangement joins TRBV19 to TRBJ1-2; TRBD1 agrees at 7 bases. The CDR3 covers 15 residues. In germline, CDR1 is LNHDA, CDR2 SQIVND (reference sequence). V was pared by 3 bases and J by 5 bases, with 9 bases of the junction left unmatched. CDR3 region: CASSIRRQGGYGYTF. The CDR3 DNA sequence: TGTGCCAGTAGTATCCGTCGACAGGGAGGTTATGGCTACACCTTC.

This rearrangement joins TRBV5-4 to TRBJ2-1; the D gene is possibly TRBD1 (6 bases). From germline, CDR1 is SGHNT and CDR2 YYREEE (reference sequence). V lost 6 bases and J 4 bases, leaving 23 bases between the germline ends. The CDR3 extends over 17 amino acids. The CDR3 loop reads CASTAGLGLRGYNEQFF. The CDR3 bases are TGTGCCAGCACCGCAGGGTTAGGGCTGAGGGGGTACAATGAGCAGTTCTTC.

The chain couples TRBV6-1 to TRBJ2-1; 7 bases fit TRBD2. Trimming removed 2 bases from V and 0 bases from J; junction bases left unmatched: 7. CDR3 size: 17 residues. Germline V gene sequence: CDR1 MNHNS, CDR2 SASEGT. The CDR3 coding sequence is TGTGCCAGCAGTGAAATCATGGGGGGGGGCTCCTACAATGAGCAGTTCTTC. Translating gives CASSEIMGGGSYNEQFF.

The J gene is TRBJ2-5, the V gene TRBV5-5; TRBD1 is a possible D gene (5 bases). This CDR3 has 13 residues. Per germline, CDR1 SGHKS and CDR2 YYEKEE (reference sequence). Deletions cut 2 bases from V and 3 bases from J, with 8 bases between. CDR3 DNA sequence: TGTGCCAGCAGCTTCGCCAGGGAAGAGACCCAGTACTTC. Protein sequence: CASSFAREETQYF. The entire variable domain, with the rest obtained from reference TRBV5-5 and TRBJ2-5, is as follows: DAGVTQSPTHLIKTRGQQVTLRCSPISGHKSVSWYQQVLGQGPQFIFQYYEKEERGRGNFPDRFSARQFPNYSSELNVNALLLGDSALYLCASSFAREETQYFGPGTRLLVL.

The chain recombines TRBV30 with TRBJ2-5; 9 positions agree with TRBD2. Germline CDR1 reads GTSNPN; CDR2 reads SVGIG (reference sequence). The CDR3 is made up of 14 amino acids. Trimming at V came to 2 bases and at J to 7 bases, leaving 8 bases not matched to a gene. The CDR3 DNA is TGTGCCTGGAGTTCCGGGACTAGCAGTTCGACCCAGTACTTC. Residues: CAWSSGTSSSTQYF.

The chain links TRBV4-3 to TRBJ2-7; TRBD1 is a possible D gene (7 bases). The CDR3 contains 15 residues. CDR1 and CDR2 (germline): LGHNA, YSLEER. The V and J ends lost 3 bases and 2 bases respectively, with 14 bases between them. CDR3 amino acids: CASSQGAGGTYEQYF. In DNA, the CDR3 is TGCGCCAGCAGCCAGGGGGCAGGGGGGACCTACGAGCAGTACTTC.

This clone was seen a handful of times. The rearrangement uses TRBV7-7 and TRBJ2-7, with D uncertain. Germline lookup yields CDR1 SSHAT and CDR2 FNYEAQ (reference sequence). The CDR3 contains 13 residues. The CDR3 DNA sequence: TGTGCTAGCAGCTTATTTTTAGGCTACGAGCAGTACGTC. Translated, it gives CASSLFLGYEQYV.

The rearrangement uses TRBV5-1 and TRBJ2-5; D is possibly TRBD1 (6 bases). The germline V and J ends were trimmed by 8 bases and 5 bases, with 16 bases remaining between them. The CDR3 contains 13 residues. Looked up from germline, CDR1 is SGHRS and CDR2 is YFSETQ. The CDR3 DNA is TGCGCCAGATATACAGGGATTGGGGAGACCCAGTACTTC. This codes for CARYTGIGETQYF.

V and J are TRBV12-5 and TRBJ2-1; 7 bases map to TRBD2. Germline-derived CDR1 and CDR2 are LGHNT and FRNRAP. This CDR3 is 15 amino acids long. J was trimmed by 7 bases and V by 5 bases; bases with no gene match: 11. CDR3 nucleotide sequence: TGTGCTAGTGGTACCGTTAGGCGGGAGTGGAATGAGCAGTTCTTC. Its protein product is CASGTVRREWNEQFF.

This clone was seen just once. The gene calls are TRBV7-9 and TRBJ2-7; unclear D gene. Germline CDR1 and CDR2: SEHNR and FQNEAQ (reference sequence). Trimming stripped 1 base from V and 5 bases from J, with 6 bases between. This CDR3 has 12 residues. CDR3 bases: TGTGCCAGCAGCTTAGGGGTTAACGAGCAGTACGTC. This sequence encodes CASSLGVNEQYV.

The rearrangement links TRBV10-2 to TRBJ2-2; TRBD2 matches at 10 bases. Germline V gene lookup returns CDR1 WSHSY and CDR2 SAAADI. The ends lost 7 bases at V and 4 bases at J; junction bases unmatched: 9. The CDR3 extends over 16 amino acids. CDR3 DNA sequence: TGCGCCAGCACGTCTCTTCTAGCGGGGGCCACCGGGGAGCTGTTTTTT. It yields the protein CASTSLLAGATGELFF.

The V gene is TRBV5-4, the J gene TRBJ1-2, with 12 bases aligning to TRBD1. The germline V gene encodes CDR1 SGHNT and CDR2 YYREEE (reference sequence). With V trimmed by 3 bases and J by 8 bases, 5 bases remained unmatched. This CDR3 has 14 amino acids. The CDR3 region has the DNA TGTGCCAGCAGCTGGGGACAGGGGGCTCGAGGCTACACCTTC. The encoded protein is CASSWGQGARGYTF. The complete variable domain, with remaining parts taken from reference TRBV5-4 and TRBJ1-2, reads ETGVTQSPTHLIKTRGQQVTLRCSSQSGHNTVSWYQQALGQGPQFIFQYYREEENGRGNFPPRFSGLQFPNYSSELNVNALELDDSALYLCASSWGQGARGYTFGSGTRLTVV.